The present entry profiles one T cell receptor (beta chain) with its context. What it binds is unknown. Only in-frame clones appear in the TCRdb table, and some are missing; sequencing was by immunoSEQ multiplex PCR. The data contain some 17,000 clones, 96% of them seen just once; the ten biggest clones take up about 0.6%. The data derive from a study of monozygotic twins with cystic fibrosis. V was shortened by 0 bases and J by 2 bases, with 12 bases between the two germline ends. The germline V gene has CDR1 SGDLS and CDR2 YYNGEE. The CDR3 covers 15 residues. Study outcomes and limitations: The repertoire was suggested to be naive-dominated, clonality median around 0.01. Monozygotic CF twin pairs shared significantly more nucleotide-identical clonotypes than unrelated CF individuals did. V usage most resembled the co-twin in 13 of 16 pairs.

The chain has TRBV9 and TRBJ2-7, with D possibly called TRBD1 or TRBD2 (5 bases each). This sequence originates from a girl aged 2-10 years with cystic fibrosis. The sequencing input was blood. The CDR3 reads CASSVGGTVPYEQYF. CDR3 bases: TGTGCCAGCAGCGTAGGGGGGACGGTCCCCTACGAGCAGTACTTC.